The rows below give T cell receptor beta chains drawn from one sample of a study of blood T cell repertoires in COVID-19. Using immunoSEQ multiplex PCR, the repertoire was profiled, and TCRdb retains in-frame clones only, with some absent. The data hold about 410,000 clones, with more than 80% observed a single time. The sequencing sample was made of peripheral blood. The receptor source for this set is a woman aged 25 to 39 with active or convalescent COVID-19. Each CDR3 is given with its conserved first and last residue. The order of the fields is J gene, clone size, V gene, D gene, CDR3 protein, CDR3 DNA. The D gene is left open where the match is weak. Size tells how often a clone was seen (once, few, many) or the class of an expanded clone, and some rows leave it out.

j_gene: TRBJ1-5; abundance: .; v_gene: TRBV2; d_gene: TRBD1; CDR3aa: CASRDRGSNQPQHF; CDR3nt: TGTGCCAGTAGGGACAGGGGCAGCAATCAGCCCCAGCATTTT
j_gene: TRBJ2-5; abundance: once; v_gene: TRBV27; d_gene: .; CDR3aa: CASSSPPTGKETQYF; CDR3nt: TGTGCCAGCAGTTCCCCCCCGACAGGAAAAGAGACCCAGTACTTC
j_gene: TRBJ1-5; abundance: .; v_gene: TRBV2; d_gene: TRBD1; CDR3aa: CASSGPGTGGHLSQPQHF; CDR3nt: TGTGCCAGCAGTGGGCCCGGGACAGGGGGACACTTAAGTCAGCCCCAGCATTTT
j_gene: TRBJ2-5; abundance: .; v_gene: TRBV29-1; d_gene: .; CDR3aa: CSVEPGELQETQYF; CDR3nt: TGCAGCGTAGAACCGGGGGAACTCCAAGAGACCCAGTACTTC
j_gene: TRBJ1-2; abundance: .; v_gene: TRBV5-1; d_gene: TRBD1; CDR3aa: CASSGQGIYGYTF; CDR3nt: TGCGCCAGCAGCGGACAGGGGATCTATGGCTACACCTTC
j_gene: TRBJ1-1; abundance: .; v_gene: TRBV18; d_gene: .; CDR3aa: CASSPPVYRLNTEAFF; CDR3nt: TGTGCCAGCTCACCACCGGTGTACAGATTGAACACTGAAGCTTTCTTT
j_gene: TRBJ2-7; abundance: .; v_gene: TRBV27; d_gene: .; CDR3aa: CASSSGLSLGEQYF; CDR3nt: TGTGCCAGCAGTTCCGGACTATCCCTAGGGGAGCAGTACTTC
j_gene: TRBJ2-1; abundance: once; v_gene: TRBV9; d_gene: TRBD2; CDR3aa: CASSPHGRAIPNEQFF; CDR3nt: TGTGCCAGCAGCCCCCACGGGAGGGCCATTCCCAATGAGCAGTTCTTC
j_gene: TRBJ1-1; abundance: .; v_gene: TRBV3-1/TRBV3-2; d_gene: .; CDR3aa: CASSQVGQNTEAFF; CDR3nt: TGTGCCAGCAGCCAAGTAGGACAGAACACTGAAGCTTTCTTT
j_gene: TRBJ2-1; abundance: .; v_gene: TRBV10-3; d_gene: TRBD2; CDR3aa: CASGLAGGPSWFF; CDR3nt: TGTGCCAGTGGACTAGCGGGAGGGCCCTCGTGGTTCTTC
j_gene: TRBJ1-2; abundance: once; v_gene: TRBV6-4; d_gene: TRBD1; CDR3aa: CASSDSGTGVYGYTF; CDR3nt: TGTGCCAGCAGTGACTCCGGGACAGGGGTCTATGGCTACACCTTC
j_gene: TRBJ2-7; abundance: .; v_gene: TRBV7-9; d_gene: .; CDR3aa: CASSGLTEPSPHF; CDR3nt: TGTGCCAGCAGCGGCTTAACGGAACCTAGCCCCCACTTC
j_gene: TRBJ2-7; abundance: .; v_gene: TRBV20-1; d_gene: .; CDR3aa: CSASPQQTYEQYF; CDR3nt: TGCAGTGCCAGTCCTCAACAGACCTACGAGCAGTACTTC
j_gene: TRBJ2-2; abundance: once; v_gene: TRBV2; d_gene: TRBD2; CDR3aa: CASSGLAGATGELFF; CDR3nt: TGTGCCAGCAGCGGGCTAGCGGGTGCCACCGGGGAGCTGTTTTTT
j_gene: TRBJ1-2; abundance: .; v_gene: TRBV7-2; d_gene: TRBD1; CDR3aa: CASRLGQGSYAGGYTF; CDR3nt: TGTGCCAGCAGGTTGGGACAGGGTTCATATGCGGGTGGCTACACCTTC
j_gene: TRBJ1-1; abundance: .; v_gene: TRBV6-1; d_gene: TRBD1; CDR3aa: CASSDTGETEAFF; CDR3nt: TGTGCCAGCAGTGACACAGGGGAAACTGAAGCTTTCTTT
j_gene: TRBJ1-1; abundance: .; v_gene: TRBV10-3; d_gene: .; CDR3aa: CAISEGTSGTEAFF; CDR3nt: TGTGCCATCAGTGAGGGAACATCGGGCACTGAAGCTTTCTTT
j_gene: TRBJ1-6; abundance: .; v_gene: TRBV19; d_gene: .; CDR3aa: CASSRDRDSPLHF; CDR3nt: TGTGCCAGTAGTCGGGATAGGGATTCACCCCTCCACTTT
j_gene: TRBJ2-1; abundance: .; v_gene: TRBV27; d_gene: TRBD2; CDR3aa: CASSLSSGSYNEQFF; CDR3nt: TGTGCCAGCAGTTTGTCTAGCGGGAGTTACAATGAGCAGTTCTTC
j_gene: TRBJ2-1; abundance: .; v_gene: TRBV7-9; d_gene: .; CDR3aa: CASSPMVPGLLSYNEQFF; CDR3nt: TGTGCCAGCAGCCCTATGGTCCCTGGACTACTCTCCTACAATGAGCAGTTCTTC